This entry is about one TCR beta chain. The target antigen is unknown. The sample comes from a study of regulatory T cells in long-lasting Graves disease. Study background: Newly diagnosed Graves' patients had taken antithyroid drugs under 3 months.

V shed 5 bases and J shed 2 bases, with 16 bases lying between them. The CDR3 runs to 15 residues. Germline-derived CDR1 and CDR2 are SGHTA and FQGTGA. Whole-study findings and limits: Newly diagnosed Graves' patients had higher TCR diversity than persistent ones. Persistent disease preferred TRBV28, TRBJ1-2 and TRBJ2-5; new disease, TRBV20-1 and TRBJ2-1.

Time point indicated: newly diagnosed GD, antithyroid drugs for less than 3 months. RNA extracted from PBMCs served as the sequencing template. The authors built TCR beta libraries using iRepertoire HTBI primers and Arm-PCR of CDR3 regions. Using its own MiXCR run on the multiplex PCR reads, TCRdb lists one record per CDR3 protein. The sample includes 600,000 to 650,000 distinct CDR3 sequences, approximately 15% of them seen just once. These same records also appear under a second study, on T cells in Graves' hyperthyroidism and ophthalmopathy.

The input for sequencing was peripheral blood mononuclear cells (PBMCs), taken at new diagnosis, from a patient treated with antithyroid drugs. V gene TRBV7-3 combines with J gene TRBJ2-7, with a possible D match to TRBD1 (7 bases). This receptor was obtained from a woman aged 25 to 39 with Graves disease. In DNA, the CDR3 is TGTGCCAGCAGCCTAGGAGGGGACAGAACCTACGAGCAGTACTTC. This gives the protein CASSLGGDRTYEQYF. The whole variable domain, remainder taken from reference TRBV7-3 and TRBJ2-7, is GAGVSQTPSNKVTEKGKYVELRCDPISGHTALYWYRQSLGQGPEFLIYFQGTGAADDSGLPNDRFFAVRPEGSVSTLKIQRTERGDSAVYLCASSLGGDRTYEQYFGPGTRLTVT.